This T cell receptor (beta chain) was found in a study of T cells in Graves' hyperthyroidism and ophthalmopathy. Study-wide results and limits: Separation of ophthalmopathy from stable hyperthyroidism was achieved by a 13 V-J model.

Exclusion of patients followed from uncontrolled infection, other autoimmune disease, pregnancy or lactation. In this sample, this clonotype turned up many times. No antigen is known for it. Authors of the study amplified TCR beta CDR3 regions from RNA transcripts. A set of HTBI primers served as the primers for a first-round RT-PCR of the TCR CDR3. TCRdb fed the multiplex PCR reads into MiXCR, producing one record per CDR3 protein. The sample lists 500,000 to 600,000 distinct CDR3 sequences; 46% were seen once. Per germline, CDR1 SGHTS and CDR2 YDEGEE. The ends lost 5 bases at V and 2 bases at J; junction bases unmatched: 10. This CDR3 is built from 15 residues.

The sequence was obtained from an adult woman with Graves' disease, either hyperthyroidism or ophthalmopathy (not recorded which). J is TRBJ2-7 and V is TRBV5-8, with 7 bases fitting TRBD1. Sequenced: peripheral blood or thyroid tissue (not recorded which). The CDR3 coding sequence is TGTGCCAGCAGTCCTCCGGGACAGAGAACCTACGAGCAGTACTTC. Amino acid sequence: CASSPPGQRTYEQYF.